This paragraph reports one T cell receptor (beta chain). The data belong to a study of blood T cell repertoires in COVID-19. Study-level background: The cDNA or gDNA used as material had been derived from T cells, B-cell-depleted T cells, or PBMCs.

Germline V gene sequence: CDR1 MDHEN, CDR2 SYDVKM. V shed 8 bases and J shed 5 bases, with 19 bases lying between them. CDR3 length: 16 residues. As originally analysed: Nucleated cell number was recorded as an estimate derived from reference gene primer amplification. Profiled with immunoSEQ multiplex PCR; TCRdb holds only in-frame clones, not every one. V and J calls and clone size come straight from that table; D and trimming were deduced from the DNA. This table holds approximately 97,000 clones, 90% found once. This receptor was taken from a man in his sixties with acute or convalescent COVID-19. The chain employs TRBV28 and TRBJ1-6; the D gene is possibly TRBD1 (5 bases). Sequenced: peripheral blood. The CDR3 reads CASYLGHSTNNSPLHF. The CDR3 nucleotides read TGTGCCAGCTACCTAGGACATTCTACTAATAATTCACCCCTCCACTTT.